The clone carrying this T cell receptor beta chain was counted only a few times. This sample is drawn from a study of OX40 agonist ivuxolimab in advanced cancers. At the level of the study: Mean age roughly 65 years, range about 20 to 85; approximately 83% male. Antecedent anti-PD-1, anti-PD-L1 or anti-CTLA-4 therapy was permissible, with approximately 44% having received some.

The repertoire was sequenced with immunoSEQ multiplex PCR; TCRdb's copy has only in-frame clones and lacks some. This table holds tens of thousands of clones, 82% found once. The origin of this receptor is an adult with an advanced solid tumor such as melanoma, head and neck, liver or kidney cancer. The sequencing here drew on CD4+ or CD8+ T cells sorted from blood, taken in a trial of the OX40 agonist ivuxolimab.

CDR3 nucleotides: TGTGCCAGCAGCTTGAATTACTATGGCTACACCTTC. This translates into CASSLNYYGYTF. The rearrangement joins TRBV5-4 to TRBJ1-2; D unclear. The germline V and J ends were trimmed by 1 base and 3 bases, with 4 bases remaining between them. The length of the CDR3 is 12 residues. The V gene's germline CDR1 is SGHNT and CDR2 YYREEE (reference sequence).